The subject of this entry is one T cell receptor (beta chain). Its cognate antigen is unknown. The sample belongs to a study of shared clonotypes between healthy human individuals. The study's findings and limits: What naive subsets generally showed was a larger estimated richness than memory subsets showed.

Positive CCR7 selection of CD45RO-negative cells yielded the naive CD8 cells, and terminally differentiated effector memory CD45RA+ cells were excluded. Libraries were prepared by immunoSEQ multiplex PCR; TCRdb keeps only in-frame clonotypes and omits some of them. The table has 2 million to 2.5 million clones, less than 95% seen once. Material: naive CD8+ T cells sorted from blood. The clonotype originates from a man aged 18 to 30 in good health.

Here the CDR3 reads CASSEPPGGGAGELFF. The CDR3 nucleotides are TGTGCCAGCAGTGAACCCCCGGGGGGTGGTGCCGGGGAGCTGTTTTTT. The chain couples TRBV6-1 to TRBJ2-2; 7 bases align to TRBD2. From germline, CDR1 is MNHNS and CDR2 SASEGT. Trimming cost V 2 bases and J 6 bases; bases outside gene matches: 9. CDR3 length: 16 amino acids.